The clone carrying this T cell receptor (beta chain) was detected many times. The antigen is undetermined. V shed 6 bases and J 6 bases; nucleotides not matched to a gene: 4. Germline V gives CDR1 SGHTA, CDR2 FQGNSA. The CDR3 contains 13 residues. The data were obtained in a study of T cell repertoires in cytomegalovirus infection. Study context: Signatures in public TCR beta sequences pointed to both CMV infection and matching HLA type.

Study results and caveats: The study found HLA-C-restricted CMV-specific TCR beta clonotypes dominating the ex vivo response. Pooled public TCR beta family frequency picked out CMV carriers with the relevant HLA.

MiXCR, applied by TCRdb to the reads, yields one record per CDR3 protein. The sample includes some 220,000 distinct CDR3 sequences, roughly an eighth of them seen just once. Sequenced sample: PBMCs. This receptor was obtained from a human donor in good health (CMV status not recorded). Some clones in this sample may be carry-over from other donors' samples. The rearrangement links TRBV7-2 to TRBJ1-4; TRBD1 matches 7 bases. The CDR3 nucleotides are TGTGCCAGCAGGACAGGGACGCATGAAAAACTGTTTTTT. Protein sequence: CASRTGTHEKLFF. The variable domain in full, with the rest retrieved from reference TRBV7-2 and TRBJ1-4, is GAGVSQSPSNKVTEKGKDVELRCDPISGHTALYWYRQSLGQGLEFLIYFQGNSAPDKSGLPSDRFSAERTGGSVSTLTIQRTQQEDSAVYLCASRTGTHEKLFFGSGTQLSVL.